The 5 T cell receptor beta chains given below trace back to one sample, sequenced in a study of blood T cell repertoires in COVID-19 (dated by TCRdb to 2020 to 2022). The library was built by means of the immunoSEQ multiplex PCR assay. Sourced from immuneACCESS, this table was stored by TCRdb with only in-frame sequences that have V and J called. A share of the clones is absent; for the studies checked, an unresolved V gene accounts for under half, and the remainder has no known explanation. This sample is represented by some 170,000 clones; around 80% of them were singletons. The top ten clones comprise roughly 9.6% of the sample. Material: peripheral blood. Receptor source: a man in his sixties with active or convalescent COVID-19.

The chain employs TRBV27 and TRBJ2-3; 11 bases are a match to TRBD2. This CDR3 comprises 13 residues. The germline CDR1 and CDR2 sequences are MNHEY and SMNVEV (reference sequence). Trimming cost V 7 bases and J 14 bases; bases outside gene matches: 11. CDR3: CASTVSGGAIAYF. In DNA form, the CDR3 reads TGTGCCAGCACAGTTAGCGGGGGGGCTATTGCGTATTTT.

The chain combines TRBV12-5 with TRBJ1-2; D is unclear. The CDR3 has 14 residues. V was clipped by 6 bases and J by 0 bases, with 11 bases between them. Germline V lookup: CDR1 LGHNT, CDR2 FRNRAP. CDR3 sequence reads: CASGSDTSNYGYTF. The DNA for the CDR3 is TGTGCTAGTGGATCCGACACTTCTAACTATGGCTACACCTTC.

The rearrangement joins TRBV19 to TRBJ2-2; D not resolved. Germline V gene lookup returns CDR1 LNHDA and CDR2 SQIVND (reference sequence). V was pared by 3 bases and J by 7 bases, with 6 bases between. The length of the CDR3 is 12 residues. The CDR3 sequence is CASSIVSGELFF. CDR3 bases: TGTGCCAGTAGTATTGTTAGCGGGGAGCTGTTTTTT.

This sequence joins TRBV21-1 and TRBJ1-3; TRBD1, the table's D call, lacks a check against the DNA. TRBV21-1 is shown as a pseudogene. This CDR3 comprises 17 residues. In DNA, the CDR3 is TGTGCCACCCCGGGGACAGCCCCGTTCTGCTCTGGAAACACCATATATTTT. Protein sequence: CATPGTAPFCSGNTIYF.

This clone was seen a single time. The chain uses TRBV4-1 and TRBJ1-4; 8 bases are a match to TRBD1. The CDR3 has 17 amino acids. Germline-derived CDR1 and CDR2 are MGHRA and YSYEKL. J lost 7 bases, V lost 0 bases, and 10 bases had no gene match. Written as DNA, the CDR3 is TGCGCCAGCAGCCAAGATGGTAGGCAGGGGGCGTTTGAAAAACTGTTTTTT. Residues: CASSQDGRQGAFEKLFF.